This paragraph covers one TCR beta chain sequence. The source of the sample is a study of tumor-infiltrating lymphocytes in oesophageal squamous cell carcinoma. This CDR3 region has 13 residues. V shed 3 bases and J 6 bases; nucleotides not matched to a gene: 4. TCRdb passed the reads through MiXCR, listing each CDR3 protein once. Of more than 9,500 distinct CDR3 sequences listed, roughly 60% are singletons. The sequenced sample consisted of blood. V usage is TRBV12-3 or TRBV12-4 and J usage is TRBJ1-2, with TRBD1 matching over 7 bases. This TCR derives from a female donor with esophageal squamous cell carcinoma. CDR3 region: CASSFTGVDGYTF. CDR3 bases: TGTGCCAGCAGTTTCACAGGGGTGGATGGCTACACCTTC.